This TCR beta chain was found in a study of blood T cell repertoires in COVID-19. The germline V gene encodes CDR1 SEHNR and CDR2 FQNEAQ (reference sequence). This CDR3 has 15 amino acids. The V and J ends lost 5 bases and 7 bases respectively, with 18 bases between them. This clone was detected once. The method was immunoSEQ multiplex PCR; TCRdb's version includes in-frame clones alone and lacks a portion of them. In the table there are 300,000 to 350,000 clones, almost 90% of which are singletons. Participant age was roughly 18 to 90 years, and participants resided in 24 US areas. The source of this sequence is a woman in her twenties or thirties who had been exposed to COVID-19. The gene calls are TRBV7-9 and TRBJ2-1, with D possibly being TRBD2 (6 bases). Material for sequencing was PBMCs or T cells enriched from blood (not recorded which). The CDR3, as DNA: TGTGCCAGCAGCCACCCTATCCGGGAGTGGAATGAGCAGTTCTTC. It encodes CASSHPIREWNEQFF.